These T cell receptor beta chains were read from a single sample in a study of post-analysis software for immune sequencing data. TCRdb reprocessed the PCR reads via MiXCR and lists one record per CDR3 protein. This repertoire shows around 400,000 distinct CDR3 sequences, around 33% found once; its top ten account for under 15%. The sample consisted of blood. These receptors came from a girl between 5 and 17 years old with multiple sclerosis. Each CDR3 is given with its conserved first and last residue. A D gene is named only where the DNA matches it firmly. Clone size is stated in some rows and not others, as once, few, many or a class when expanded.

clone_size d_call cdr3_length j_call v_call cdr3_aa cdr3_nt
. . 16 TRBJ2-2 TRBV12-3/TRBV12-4 CASSRPRTENTGELFF TGTGCCAGCAGTAGGCCCCGGACAGAAAACACCGGGGAGCTGTTTTTT
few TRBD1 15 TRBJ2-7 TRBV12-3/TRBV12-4 CASSPGTGYLVEQYF TGTGCCAGCAGTCCCGGGACAGGATATTTGGTCGAGCAGTACTTC
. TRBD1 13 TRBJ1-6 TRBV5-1 CASRSGGHSPLHF TGCGCCAGCAGATCAGGGGGACATTCACCCCTCCACTTT
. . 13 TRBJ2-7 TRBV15 CATSPGSSYEQYF TGTGCCACCAGCCCGGGGAGCTCCTACGAGCAGTACTTC
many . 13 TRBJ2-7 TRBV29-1 CSVEAVPGYEQYF TGCAGCGTTGAAGCTGTCCCAGGGTACGAGCAGTACTTC
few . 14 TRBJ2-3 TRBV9 CASSVGVPTDTQYF TGTGCCAGCAGCGTAGGGGTTCCGACAGATACGCAGTATTTT
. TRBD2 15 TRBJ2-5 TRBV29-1 CSVEDHGLAQETQYF TGCAGCGTTGAAGATCATGGACTAGCCCAAGAGACCCAGTACTTC
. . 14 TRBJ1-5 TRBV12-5 CASGPDSTNQPQHF TGTGCTAGTGGACCCGACAGCACCAATCAGCCCCAGCATTTT
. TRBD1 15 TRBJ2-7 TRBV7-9 CASSPPRDRDYEQYF TGTGCCAGCAGCCCTCCGAGGGACAGAGACTACGAGCAGTACTTC
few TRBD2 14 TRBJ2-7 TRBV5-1 CASSSGLALYEQYF TGCGCCAGCAGCTCGGGACTAGCGCTCTACGAGCAGTACTTC
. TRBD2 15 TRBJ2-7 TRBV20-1 CSASPAGEIDNEQYF TGCAGTGCTAGTCCAGCGGGGGAGATTGACAATGAGCAGTACTTC
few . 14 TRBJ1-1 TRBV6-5 CASSYLFGDTEAFF TGTGCCAGCAGTTACCTCTTTGGAGACACTGAAGCTTTCTTT
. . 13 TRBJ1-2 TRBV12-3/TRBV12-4 CASTRRENYGYTF TGTGCCAGCACGAGACGGGAAAACTATGGCTACACCTTC
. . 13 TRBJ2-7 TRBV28 CASSNGGLYEQYF TGTGCCAGCAGCAACGGGGGGCTCTACGAGCAGTACTTC
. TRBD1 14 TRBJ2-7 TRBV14 CASSPGGNPYEQYF TGTGCCAGCAGTCCAGGGGGCAATCCCTACGAGCAGTACTTC
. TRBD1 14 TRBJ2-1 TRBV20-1 CSARDRDSYNEQFF TGCAGTGCGAGGGACAGGGACTCCTACAATGAGCAGTTCTTC
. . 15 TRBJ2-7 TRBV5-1 CASSSITGPSYEQYF TGCGCCAGCAGCTCTATTACAGGGCCCTCCTACGAGCAGTACTTC
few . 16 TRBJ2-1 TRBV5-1 CASSSPRTVIKYEQFF TGCGCCAGCAGCTCCCCGCGGACAGTAATCAAATATGAGCAGTTCTTC
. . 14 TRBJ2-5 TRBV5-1 CASSLGSTQETQYF TGCGCCAGCAGCTTGGGATCCACCCAAGAGACCCAGTACTTC
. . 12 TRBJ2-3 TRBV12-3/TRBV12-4 CASSWGADAQYF TGTGCCAGCAGTTGGGGGGCAGATGCGCAGTATTTT
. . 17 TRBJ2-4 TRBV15 CATSTEGETVPKNIQYF TGTGCCACCAGCACCGAGGGGGAGACAGTGCCCAAAAACATTCAGTACTTC
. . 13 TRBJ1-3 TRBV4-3 CASSQGQGNTIYF TGCGCCAGCAGCCAAGGACAAGGGAACACCATATATTTT
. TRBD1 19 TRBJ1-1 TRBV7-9 CASSPTWGAAQGENSEAFF TGTGCCAGCAGCCCGACCTGGGGGGCCGCACAGGGGGAAAACTCTGAAGCTTTCTTT
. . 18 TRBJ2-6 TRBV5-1 CASSSPEIGPSGANVLTF TGCGCCAGCAGCTCGCCCGAGATTGGACCCTCTGGGGCCAACGTCCTGACTTTC
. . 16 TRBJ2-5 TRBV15 CATSRDWQGPKETQYF TGTGCCACCAGCAGAGATTGGCAGGGACCAAAAGAGACCCAGTACTTC
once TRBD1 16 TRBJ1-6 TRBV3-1 CASSQVADRFNSPLHF TGTGCCAGCAGCCAAGTCGCGGACAGGTTTAATTCACCCCTCCACTTT
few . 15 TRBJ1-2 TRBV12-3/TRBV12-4 CASSLEGRAYIGYTF TGTGCCAGCAGTTTAGAGGGCAGGGCTTATATTGGCTACACCTTC
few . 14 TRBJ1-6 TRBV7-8 CASSLDRNSSPLHF TGTGCCAGCAGCTTAGACAGAAATAGTTCACCCCTCCACTTT
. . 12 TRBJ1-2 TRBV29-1 CSVGGGLSGYTF TGCAGCGTTGGGGGGGGATTAAGTGGCTACACCTTC
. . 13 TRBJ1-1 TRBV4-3 CASSQDYGTEAFF TGCGCCAGCAGCCAAGATTACGGCACTGAAGCTTTCTTT
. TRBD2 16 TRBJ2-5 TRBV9 CASSPRGGAGLETQYF TGTGCCAGCAGCCCCCGGGGGGGGGCCGGTTTAGAGACCCAGTACTTC
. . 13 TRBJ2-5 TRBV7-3 CASSGPKEETQYF TGTGCCAGCAGCGGACCAAAGGAGGAGACCCAGTACTTC
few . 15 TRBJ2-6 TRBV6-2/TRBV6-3 CASSYSRSGANVLTF TGTGCCAGCAGTTACTCGCGATCTGGGGCCAACGTCCTGACTTTC
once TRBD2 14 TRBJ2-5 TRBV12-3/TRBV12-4 CASSPQVDWREQYF TGTGCCAGCAGTCCCCAGGTCGATTGGCGGGAGCAGTACTTC
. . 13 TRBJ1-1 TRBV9 CASSVSTFTEAFF TGTGCCAGCAGCGTGTCCACCTTCACTGAAGCTTTCTTT
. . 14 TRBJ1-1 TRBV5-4 CASSEGHPGAEAFF TGTGCCAGCAGCGAGGGACACCCCGGCGCTGAAGCTTTCTTT
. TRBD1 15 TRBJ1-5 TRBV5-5 CASSTRGNSNQPQHF TGTGCCAGCAGCACCAGGGGGAATAGCAATCAGCCCCAGCATTTT
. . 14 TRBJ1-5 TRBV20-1 CSARGTQGNQPQHF TGCAGTGCTAGAGGGACTCAGGGCAATCAGCCCCAGCATTTT
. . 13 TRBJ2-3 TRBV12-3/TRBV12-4 CASSLGDSNTQYF TGTGCCAGCAGTTTAGGGGACTCTAATACGCAGTATTTT
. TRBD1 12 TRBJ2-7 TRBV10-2 CASGDRVNEQYF TGCGCCAGCGGGGACAGGGTAAACGAGCAGTACTTC
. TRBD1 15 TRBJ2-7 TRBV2 CASSARDRGNYEQYF TGTGCCAGCAGTGCCCGGGACAGGGGAAACTACGAGCAGTACTTC
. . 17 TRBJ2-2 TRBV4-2 CASSQAPASLYTGELFF TGTGCCAGCAGCCAAGCCCCGGCTAGCCTATACACCGGGGAGCTGTTTTTT
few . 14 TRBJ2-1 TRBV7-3 CASSLQGSYNEQFF TGTGCCAGCAGCTTACAGGGTTCCTACAATGAGCAGTTCTTC
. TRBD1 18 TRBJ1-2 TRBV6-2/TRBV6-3 CASSPRSMKGQANYGYTF TGTGCCAGCAGTCCCCGATCAATGAAGGGACAGGCTAACTATGGCTACACCTTC
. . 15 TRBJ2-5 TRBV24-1 CATSDLTDYQETQYF TGTGCCACCAGTGATCTGACTGATTATCAAGAGACCCAGTACTTC
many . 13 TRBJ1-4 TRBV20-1 CSARNPSGLELFF TGCAGTGCTAGGAACCCTTCGGGTCTGGAACTGTTTTTT
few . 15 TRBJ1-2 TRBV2 CASSQPARENYGYTF TGTGCCAGCAGTCAACCCGCCAGGGAAAACTATGGCTACACCTTC
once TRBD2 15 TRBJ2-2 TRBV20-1 CSASQAGDYTGELFF TGCAGTGCTAGTCAAGCGGGGGACTACACCGGGGAGCTGTTTTTT
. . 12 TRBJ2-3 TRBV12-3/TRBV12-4 CASSMMEGTQYF TGTGCCAGCAGCATGATGGAGGGTACGCAGTATTTT
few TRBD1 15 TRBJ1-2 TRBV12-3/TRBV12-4 CASTFSATGNYGYTF TGTGCCAGCACCTTCTCGGCGACAGGGAACTATGGCTACACCTTC
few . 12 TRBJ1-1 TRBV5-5 CASLGGVTEAFF TGTGCCAGCCTTGGGGGCGTTACTGAAGCTTTCTTT
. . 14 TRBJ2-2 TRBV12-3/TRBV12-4 CASSSRVNTGELFF TGTGCCAGCAGTTCCAGGGTTAACACCGGGGAGCTGTTTTTT
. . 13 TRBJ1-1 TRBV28 CATKDGVNTEAFF TGTGCCACAAAGGACGGAGTGAACACTGAAGCTTTCTTT
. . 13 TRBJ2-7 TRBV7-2 CASSYVNSYEQYF TGTGCCAGCAGCTACGTAAACTCCTACGAGCAGTACTTC
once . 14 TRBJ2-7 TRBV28 CASSFYPGTDEQYF TGTGCCAGCAGTTTTTATCCGGGGACGGATGAGCAGTACTTC
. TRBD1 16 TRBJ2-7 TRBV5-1 CASSLGDRGPPYEQYF TGCGCCAGCAGCTTGGGGGACAGGGGCCCTCCCTACGAGCAGTACTTC
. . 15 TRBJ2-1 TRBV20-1 CSASVPGGLGNEQFF TGCAGTGCTAGTGTACCGGGGGGCCTGGGGAATGAGCAGTTCTTC